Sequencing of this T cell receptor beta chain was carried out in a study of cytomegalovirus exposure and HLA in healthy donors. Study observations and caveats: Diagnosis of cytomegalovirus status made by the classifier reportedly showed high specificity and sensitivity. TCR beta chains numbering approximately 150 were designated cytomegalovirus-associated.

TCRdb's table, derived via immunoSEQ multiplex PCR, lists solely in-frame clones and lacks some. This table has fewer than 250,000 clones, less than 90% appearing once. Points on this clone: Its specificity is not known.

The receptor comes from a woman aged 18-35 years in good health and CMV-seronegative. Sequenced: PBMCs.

CDR3 protein: CASSPGTGFGGELFF. The CDR3 coding sequence is TGTGCCAGCAGTCCGGGGACAGGGTTCGGCGGGGAGCTGTTTTTT. The rearrangement joins TRBV2 to TRBJ2-2; 9 bases match TRBD1. V shed 5 bases and J 7 bases; nucleotides not matched to a gene: 8. This CDR3 contains 15 residues. Germline CDR1 reads SNHLY; CDR2 reads FYNNEI.